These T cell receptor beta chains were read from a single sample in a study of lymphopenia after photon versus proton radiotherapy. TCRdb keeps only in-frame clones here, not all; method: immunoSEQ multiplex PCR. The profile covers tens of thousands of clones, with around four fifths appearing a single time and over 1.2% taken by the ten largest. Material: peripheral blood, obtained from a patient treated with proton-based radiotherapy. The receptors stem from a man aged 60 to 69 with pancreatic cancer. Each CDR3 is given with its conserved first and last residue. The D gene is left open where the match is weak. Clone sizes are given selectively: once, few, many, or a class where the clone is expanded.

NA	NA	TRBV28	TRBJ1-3	CASLLDGRSSGNTIYF	TGTGCCAGCCTCCTGGACGGGCGAAGCTCTGGAAACACCATATATTTT
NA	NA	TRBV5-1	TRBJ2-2	CASSTKPPTVPTGELFF	TGCGCCAGCAGCACAAAACCTCCGACCGTGCCCACCGGGGAGCTGTTTTTT
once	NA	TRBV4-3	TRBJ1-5	CASSQDVRQPQHF	TGCGCCAGCAGCCAAGATGTGCGCCAGCCCCAGCATTTT
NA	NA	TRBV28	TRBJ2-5	CASSLGHRETQYF	TGTGCCAGCAGTCTGGGGCACCGTGAGACCCAGTACTTC
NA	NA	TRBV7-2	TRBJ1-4	CASSSRGLTNEKLFF	TGTGCCAGCAGCTCCAGGGGATTAACTAATGAAAAACTGTTTTTT
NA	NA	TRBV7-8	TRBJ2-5	CASGERSQETQYF	TGTGCCAGCGGGGAGCGGAGCCAAGAGACCCAGTACTTC
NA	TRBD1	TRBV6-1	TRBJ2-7	CASSEGWTGSYEQYF	TGTGCCAGCAGTGAAGGGTGGACAGGGTCCTACGAGCAGTACTTC
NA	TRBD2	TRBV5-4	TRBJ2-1	CASNSLAGKYNEQFF	TGTGCCAGCAATTCACTAGCGGGCAAATACAATGAGCAGTTCTTC
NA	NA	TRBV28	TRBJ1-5	CASSTLGSSQPQHF	TGTGCCAGCAGCACCTTAGGATCGAGTCAGCCCCAGCATTTT
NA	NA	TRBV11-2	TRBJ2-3	CASSPGDLLGTDTQYF	TGTGCCAGCAGCCCAGGGGACCTACTCGGCACAGATACGCAGTATTTT
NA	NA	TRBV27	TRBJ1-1	CASSQDSLLVNTEAFF	TGTGCCAGCAGTCAGGACAGCCTATTAGTTAACACTGAAGCTTTCTTT
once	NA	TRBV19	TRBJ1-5	CASSEYQGKSQPQHF	TGTGCCAGTAGTGAATACCAGGGTAAAAGTCAGCCCCAGCATTTT
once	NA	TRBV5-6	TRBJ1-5	CASSLKDQPQHF	TGTGCCAGCAGCTTGAAGGATCAGCCCCAGCATTTT
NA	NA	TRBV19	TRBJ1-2	CASISRAQPYGYTF	TGTGCCAGTATCTCCCGGGCCCAGCCCTATGGCTACACCTTC
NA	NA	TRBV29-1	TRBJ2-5	CSVVSVISQETQYF	TGCAGCGTTGTCAGTGTCATCTCCCAAGAGACCCAGTACTTC
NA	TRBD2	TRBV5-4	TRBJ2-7	CASSSSGRVGEQYF	TGTGCCAGCAGCAGTAGCGGGAGGGTGGGAGAGCAGTACTTC
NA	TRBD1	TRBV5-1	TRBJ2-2	CASRGQGTGELFF	TGCGCCAGCAGGGGACAGGGGACCGGGGAGCTGTTTTTT
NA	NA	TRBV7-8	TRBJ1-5	CASSPPGEGSNQPQHF	TGTGCCAGCAGCCCCCCGGGGGAGGGTAGCAATCAGCCCCAGCATTTT
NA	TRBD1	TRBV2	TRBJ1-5	CASTRQGSNQPQHF	TGTGCCAGCACCCGACAGGGGAGCAATCAGCCCCAGCATTTT
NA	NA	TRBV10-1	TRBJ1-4	CASSSAGLGIQGEKLFF	TGCGCCAGCTCCAGCGCGGGTTTGGGGATACAGGGTGAAAAACTGTTTTTT
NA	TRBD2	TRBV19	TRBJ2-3	CASAGRGSHTDTQYF	TGTGCCAGCGCGGGGCGGGGGAGCCACACAGATACGCAGTATTTT
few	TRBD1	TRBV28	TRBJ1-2	CASSFEDRGGYTF	TGTGCCAGCAGTTTCGAGGACAGGGGCGGCTACACCTTC
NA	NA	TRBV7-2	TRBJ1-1	CASSSTRGNSLEAFF	TGTGCCAGCAGTTCGACGCGGGGAAACAGCTTAGAAGCTTTCTTT